One and the same sample provided the 6 T cell receptor beta chains below, sequenced in a study of identical twins. MiXCR was run by TCRdb on the 5' RACE reads, yielding one entry per CDR3 protein. The profile covers just under 650,000 distinct CDR3 sequences, with less than 9% appearing a single time and 1.5% to 2% taken by the ten largest. The same specimen was also included in a second study, on yellow fever vaccine responses in identical twins.

The sequenced material came from PBMCs. All receptors come from a young woman in good health.

The rearrangement joins TRBV19 to TRBJ2-1, with TRBD2 as a possible D gene (6 bases). Trimming took 5 bases from V and 9 from J, leaving 14 bases between them. The CDR3 covers 13 residues. Looked up from germline, CDR1 is LNHDA and CDR2 is SQIVND (reference sequence). The CDR3 here is CASSPRRAGEQFF. CDR3 bases: TGTGCCAGTAGTCCCCGGAGGGCCGGTGAGCAGTTCTTC.

J is TRBJ2-7 and V is TRBV18, with D possibly being TRBD1 (6 bases). This CDR3 region has 13 residues. Germline CDR1 is KGHSH and CDR2 is LQKENI. V lost 3 bases and J lost 3, with 9 bases in between. CDR3 in amino acids: CASSPGQYYEQYV. As DNA, the CDR3 is TGTGCCAGCTCACCCGGACAGTACTACGAGCAGTACGTC.

This clonotype has ten or more counts. This chain links TRBV6-1 with TRBJ1-3; D not certain. Trimming removed 7 bases at V and 4 bases at J, with 11 bases between. The germline CDR1 and CDR2 sequences are MNHNS and SASEGT. This CDR3 is built from 13 residues. The CDR3 reads CASTSVSGNTIYF. CDR3 sequence (DNA): TGTGCCAGCACATCGGTATCCGGAAACACCATATATTTT.

This rearrangement joins TRBV20-1 to TRBJ1-5; the D gene is possibly TRBD1 (6 bases). V lost 7 bases, J lost 7 bases, and 17 bases lay in between. The germline CDR1 and CDR2 sequences are DFQATT and SNEGSKA (reference sequence). The CDR3 is made up of 13 amino acids. The CDR3: CSVQSDSNQPQHF. In DNA, the CDR3 is TGCAGTGTACAATCGGACAGTAACCAGCCCCAGCATTTT.

The rearrangement uses TRBV7-3 and TRBJ1-6; D is perhaps TRBD1 (5 bases). From germline, CDR1 is SGHTA and CDR2 FQGTGA. V shed 5 bases and J shed 5 bases, with 7 bases lying between them. The CDR3 length is 13 residues. The CDR3: CASSRDDNSPLHF. CDR3 DNA sequence: TGTGCCAGCAGCCGGGACGATAATTCACCCCTCCACTTT.

The gene calls are TRBV5-1 and TRBJ1-3, with a tentative D call TRBD1 (6 bases). CDR1 is SGHRS and CDR2 is YFSETQ in the germline V gene. The V and J ends lost 3 bases and 0 bases respectively, with 19 bases between them. This CDR3 spans 18 amino acids. The CDR3 reads CASSSQPTGTGSGNTIYF. The CDR3 DNA follows: TGCGCCAGCAGCTCTCAACCGACAGGCACAGGCTCTGGAAACACCATATATTTT.